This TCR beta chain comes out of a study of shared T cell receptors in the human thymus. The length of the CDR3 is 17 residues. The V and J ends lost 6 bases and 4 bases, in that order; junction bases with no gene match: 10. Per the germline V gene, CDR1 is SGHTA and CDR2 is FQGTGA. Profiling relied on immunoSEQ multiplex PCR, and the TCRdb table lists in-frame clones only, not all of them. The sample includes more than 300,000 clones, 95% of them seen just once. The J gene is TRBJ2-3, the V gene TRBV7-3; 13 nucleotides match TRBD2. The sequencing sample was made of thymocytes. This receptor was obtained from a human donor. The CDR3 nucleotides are TGTGCCAGCAGTCGACACCCGGGACTAGCGGGGCCAGATACGCAGTATTTT. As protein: CASSRHPGLAGPDTQYF.